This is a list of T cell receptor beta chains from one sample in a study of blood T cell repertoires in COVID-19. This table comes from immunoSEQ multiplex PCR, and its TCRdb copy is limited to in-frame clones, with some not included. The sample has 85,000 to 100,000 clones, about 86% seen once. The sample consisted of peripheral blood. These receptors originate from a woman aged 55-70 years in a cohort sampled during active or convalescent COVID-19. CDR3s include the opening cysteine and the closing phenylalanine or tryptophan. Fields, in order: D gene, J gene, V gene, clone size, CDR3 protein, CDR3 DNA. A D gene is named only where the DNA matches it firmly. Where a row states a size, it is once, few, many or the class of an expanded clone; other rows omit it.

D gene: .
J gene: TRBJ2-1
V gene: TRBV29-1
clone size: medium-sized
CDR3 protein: CSVERLGEQFF
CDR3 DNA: TGCAGCGTTGAACGACTTGGTGAGCAGTTCTTC

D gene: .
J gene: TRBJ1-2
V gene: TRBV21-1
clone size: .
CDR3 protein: CASSKATAANGYTF
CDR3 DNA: TGTGCCAGCAGCAAAGCTACGGCGGCAAATGGCTACACCTTC

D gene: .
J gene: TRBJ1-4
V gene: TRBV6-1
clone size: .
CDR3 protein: CASSEGQFNEKLFF
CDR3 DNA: TGTGCCAGCAGTGAAGGGCAGTTTAATGAAAAACTGTTTTTT

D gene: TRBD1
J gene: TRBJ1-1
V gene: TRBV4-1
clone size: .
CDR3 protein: CASSPAPRDRGTEAFF
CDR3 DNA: TGCGCCAGCAGCCCCGCTCCCCGGGACAGGGGAACTGAAGCTTTCTTT

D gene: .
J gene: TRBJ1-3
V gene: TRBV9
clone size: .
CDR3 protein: CASSGGLEEFGNTIYF
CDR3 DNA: TGTGCCAGCAGCGGGGGCCTGGAAGAGTTTGGAAACACCATATATTTT

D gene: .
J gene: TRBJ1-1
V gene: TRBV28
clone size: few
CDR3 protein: CASSFGQNTEAFF
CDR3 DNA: TGTGCCAGCAGTTTCGGACAGAACACTGAAGCTTTCTTT

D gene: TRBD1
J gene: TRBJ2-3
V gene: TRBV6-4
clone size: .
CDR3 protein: CASRETGGPTDTQYF
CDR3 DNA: TGTGCCAGCAGAGAAACAGGGGGCCCCACAGATACGCAGTATTTT

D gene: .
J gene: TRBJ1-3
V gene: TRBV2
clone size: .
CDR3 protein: CASRPAPGAGNTIYF
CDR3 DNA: TGTGCCAGCCGGCCAGCCCCGGGGGCTGGAAACACCATATATTTT

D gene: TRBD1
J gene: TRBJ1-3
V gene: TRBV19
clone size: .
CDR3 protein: CASSPGGRVNGNTIYF
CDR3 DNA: TGTGCCAGTAGTCCAGGGGGCAGGGTTAACGGAAACACCATATATTTT

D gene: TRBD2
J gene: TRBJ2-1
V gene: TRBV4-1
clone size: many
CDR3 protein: CASSQGSGDEQFF
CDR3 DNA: TGCGCCAGCAGCCAGGGGAGCGGGGATGAGCAGTTCTTC

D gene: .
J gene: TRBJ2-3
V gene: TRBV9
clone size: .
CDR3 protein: CASSPRQRSGTDTQYF
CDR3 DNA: TGTGCCAGCAGCCCCCGGCAACGGAGCGGCACAGATACGCAGTATTTT

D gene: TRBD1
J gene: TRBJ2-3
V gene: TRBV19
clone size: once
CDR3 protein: CASSIVRGPTDTQYF
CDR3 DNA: TGTGCCAGTAGTATAGTAAGGGGGCCTACAGATACGCAGTATTTT

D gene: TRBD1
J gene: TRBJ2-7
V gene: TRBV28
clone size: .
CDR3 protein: CASSLTGTGPYEQYF
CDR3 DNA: TGTGCCAGCAGTTTAACCGGGACAGGCCCCTACGAGCAGTACTTC

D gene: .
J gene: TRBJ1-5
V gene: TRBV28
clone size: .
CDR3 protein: CASSQATGSNQPQHF
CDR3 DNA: TGTGCCAGCAGCCAAGCTACAGGAAGCAATCAGCCCCAGCATTTT

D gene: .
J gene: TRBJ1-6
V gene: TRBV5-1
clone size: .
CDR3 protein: CASSLGGTENSPLHF
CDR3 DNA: TGCGCCAGCAGCTTGGGCGGGACGGAGAATTCACCCCTCCACTTT

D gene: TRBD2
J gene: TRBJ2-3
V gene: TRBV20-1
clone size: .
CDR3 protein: CSGSEWVAGASTDTQYF
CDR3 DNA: TGCAGTGGGAGTGAGTGGGTAGCGGGAGCTAGCACAGATACGCAGTATTTT

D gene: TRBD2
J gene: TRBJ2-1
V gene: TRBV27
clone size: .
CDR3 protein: CASRVGAGSPNEQFF
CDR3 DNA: TGTGCCAGCAGAGTCGGAGCGGGAAGCCCCAATGAGCAGTTCTTC

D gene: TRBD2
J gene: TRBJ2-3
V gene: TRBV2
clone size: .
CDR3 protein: CASSESGRASDTQYF
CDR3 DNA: TGTGCCAGCAGTGAGAGCGGGAGGGCTTCAGATACGCAGTATTTT

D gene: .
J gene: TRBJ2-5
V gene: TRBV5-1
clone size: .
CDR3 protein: CASSLAVGYGETQYF
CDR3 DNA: TGCGCCAGCAGCTTGGCCGTCGGGTACGGAGAGACCCAGTACTTC

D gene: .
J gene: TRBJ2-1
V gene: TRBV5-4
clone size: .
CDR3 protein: CASSLGAPEAHIEQFF
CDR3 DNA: TGTGCCAGCAGCTTGGGGGCCCCAGAAGCCCACATTGAGCAGTTCTTC

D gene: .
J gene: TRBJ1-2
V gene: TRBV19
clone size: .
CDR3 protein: CASSITTDYGYTF
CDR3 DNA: TGTGCCAGTAGTATAACTACCGACTATGGCTACACCTTC

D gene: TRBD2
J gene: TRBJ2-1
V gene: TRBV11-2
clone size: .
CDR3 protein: CASSARGGAGWNEQFF
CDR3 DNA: TGTGCCAGCAGCGCGCGCGGGGGGGCCGGTTGGAATGAGCAGTTCTTC

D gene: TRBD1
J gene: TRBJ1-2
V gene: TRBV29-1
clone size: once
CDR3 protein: CSVSTGPNYGYTF
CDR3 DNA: TGCAGCGTTTCGACAGGGCCCAACTATGGCTACACCTTC

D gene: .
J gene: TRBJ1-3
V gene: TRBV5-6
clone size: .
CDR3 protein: CASSLAGIRSGNTIYF
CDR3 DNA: TGTGCCAGCAGCTTGGCCGGGATTAGGTCAGGAAACACCATATATTTT

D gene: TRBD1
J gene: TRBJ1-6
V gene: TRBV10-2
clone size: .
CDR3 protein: CASSQGQGQGSHF
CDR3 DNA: TGCGCCAGCAGTCAGGGACAGGGACAGGGAAGCCACTTT

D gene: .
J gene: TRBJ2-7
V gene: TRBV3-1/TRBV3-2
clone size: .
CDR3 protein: CASSQGGGYEQYF
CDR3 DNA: TGTGCCAGCAGCCAAGGCGGCGGCTACGAGCAGTACTTC

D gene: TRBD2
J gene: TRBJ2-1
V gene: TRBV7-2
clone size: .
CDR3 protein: CASSLNGLAANEQFF
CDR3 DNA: TGTGCCAGCAGCCTCAATGGACTAGCAGCCAATGAGCAGTTCTTC

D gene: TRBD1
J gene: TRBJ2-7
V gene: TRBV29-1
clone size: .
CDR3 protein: CSVEGGDRIIF
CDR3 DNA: TGCAGCGTTGAAGGGGGGGACAGGATAATCTTC

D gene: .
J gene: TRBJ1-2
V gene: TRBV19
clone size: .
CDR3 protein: CASRDRQGYGYTF
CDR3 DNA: TGTGCCAGTAGAGATAGGCAGGGCTATGGCTACACCTTC

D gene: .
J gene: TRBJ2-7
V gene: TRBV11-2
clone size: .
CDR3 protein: CASSLSQGSLEQYF
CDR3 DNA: TGTGCCAGCAGCTTAAGTCAGGGATCCCTCGAGCAGTACTTC

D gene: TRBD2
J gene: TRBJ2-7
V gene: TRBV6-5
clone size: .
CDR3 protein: CASSYPTTGGAAEQYF
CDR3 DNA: TGTGCCAGCAGTTACCCAACAACGGGGGGGGCGGCCGAGCAGTACTTC

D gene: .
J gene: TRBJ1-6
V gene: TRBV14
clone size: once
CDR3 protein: CASSQVATAPNSPLHF
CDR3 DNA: TGTGCCAGCAGCCAAGTGGCGACAGCGCCTAATTCACCCCTCCACTTT

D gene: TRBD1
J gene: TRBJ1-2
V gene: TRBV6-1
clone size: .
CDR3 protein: CASSASATGDYYGYTF
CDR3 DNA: TGTGCCAGCAGTGCCTCCGCGACAGGGGATTACTATGGCTACACCTTC

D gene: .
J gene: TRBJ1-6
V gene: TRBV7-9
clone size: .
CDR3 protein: CASSLVLGDSPLHF
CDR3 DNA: TGTGCCAGCAGCTTAGTTCTGGGAGATTCACCCCTCCACTTT

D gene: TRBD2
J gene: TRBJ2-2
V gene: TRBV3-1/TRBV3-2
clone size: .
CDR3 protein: CASSQVPSGYTGELFF
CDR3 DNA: TGTGCCAGCAGCCAAGTCCCTAGCGGGTACACCGGGGAGCTGTTTTTT

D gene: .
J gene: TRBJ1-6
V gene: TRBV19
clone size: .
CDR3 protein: CASRETGDNSPLHF
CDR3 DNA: TGTGCCAGTAGAGAAACAGGCGATAATTCACCCCTCCACTTT

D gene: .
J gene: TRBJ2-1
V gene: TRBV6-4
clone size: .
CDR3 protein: CASSERENEQFF
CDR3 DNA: TGTGCCAGCAGTGAAAGGGAGAATGAGCAGTTCTTC